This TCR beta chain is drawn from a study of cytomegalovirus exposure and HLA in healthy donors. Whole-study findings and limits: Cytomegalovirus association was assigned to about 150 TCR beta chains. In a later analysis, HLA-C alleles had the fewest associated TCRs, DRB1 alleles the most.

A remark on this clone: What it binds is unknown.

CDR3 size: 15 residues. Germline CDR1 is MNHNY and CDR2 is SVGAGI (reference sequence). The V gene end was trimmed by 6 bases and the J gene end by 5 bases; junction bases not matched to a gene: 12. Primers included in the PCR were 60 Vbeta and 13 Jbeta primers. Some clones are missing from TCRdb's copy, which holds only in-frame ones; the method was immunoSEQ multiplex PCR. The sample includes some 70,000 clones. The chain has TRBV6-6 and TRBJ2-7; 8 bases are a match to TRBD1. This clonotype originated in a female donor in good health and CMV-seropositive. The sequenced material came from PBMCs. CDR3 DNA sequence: TGTGCCAGCAGGGACAGGGTCCTTTTTGGGGACGAGCAGTACTTC. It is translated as CASRDRVLFGDEQYF.